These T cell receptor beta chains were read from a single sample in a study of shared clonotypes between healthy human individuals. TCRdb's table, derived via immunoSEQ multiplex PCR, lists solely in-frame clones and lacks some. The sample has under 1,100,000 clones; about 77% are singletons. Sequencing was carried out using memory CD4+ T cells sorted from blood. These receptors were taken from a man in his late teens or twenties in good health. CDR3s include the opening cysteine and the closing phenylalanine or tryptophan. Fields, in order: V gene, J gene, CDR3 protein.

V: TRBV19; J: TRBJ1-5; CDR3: CASRMGGNQPQHF
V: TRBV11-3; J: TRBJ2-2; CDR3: CASSLRGDTSNTGELFF
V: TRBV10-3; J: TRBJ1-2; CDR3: CATSDAGQDYGYTF
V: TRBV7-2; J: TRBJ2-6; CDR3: CASSFISGANVLTF
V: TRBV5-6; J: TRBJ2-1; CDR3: CASSEENSLNEQFF
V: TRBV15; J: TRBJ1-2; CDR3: CATSRDSLYGYTF
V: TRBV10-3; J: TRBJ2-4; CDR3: CATKGGGDDIQYF
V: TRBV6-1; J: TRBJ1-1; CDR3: CASSEVPANTEAFF
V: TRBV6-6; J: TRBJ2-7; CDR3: CASGGLTDEQYF
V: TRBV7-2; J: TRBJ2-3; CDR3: CASSLNSGNTQYF
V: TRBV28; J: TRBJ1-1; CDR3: CASRGTGYYTEAFF
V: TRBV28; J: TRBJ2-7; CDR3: CASSEGVDRGGYEQYF
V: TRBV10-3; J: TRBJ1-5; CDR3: CAISTDGSRQPQHF
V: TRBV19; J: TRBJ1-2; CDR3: CASSMGQGGGYTF
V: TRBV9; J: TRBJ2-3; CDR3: CASSVRLAGGTDTQYF
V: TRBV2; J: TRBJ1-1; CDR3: CASRYSPGQVPEAFF
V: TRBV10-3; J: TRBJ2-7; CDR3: CAISESRTSATYEQYF
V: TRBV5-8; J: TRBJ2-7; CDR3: CASSLYRTGSYEQYF
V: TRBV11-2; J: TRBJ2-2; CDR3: CASSSDGGRGTGELFF
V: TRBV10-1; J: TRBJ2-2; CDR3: CASSESWQPGAGELFF
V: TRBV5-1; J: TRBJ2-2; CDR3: CASSLGRGNTGELFF
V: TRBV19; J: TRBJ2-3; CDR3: CASSPITSSTDTQYF
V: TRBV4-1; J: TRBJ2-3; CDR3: CASSQPVRTDTQYF
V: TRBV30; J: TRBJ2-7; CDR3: CAWRLSSYEQYF
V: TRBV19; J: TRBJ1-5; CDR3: CASSIGERSNQPQHF
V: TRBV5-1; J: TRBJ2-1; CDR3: CASSTLTGTAYNEQFF
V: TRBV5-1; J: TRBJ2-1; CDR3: CASSLGGFSYNEQFF
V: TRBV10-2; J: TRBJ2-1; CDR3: CASSEGPTGRLKNEQFF
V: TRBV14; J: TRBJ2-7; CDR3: CASSQGPGGEQYF
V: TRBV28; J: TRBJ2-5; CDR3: CASSFQGLETQYF
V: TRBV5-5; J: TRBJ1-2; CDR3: CASSYQPGGNGYTF
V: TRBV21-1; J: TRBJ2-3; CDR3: CASSKYIWGTSTDTQYF
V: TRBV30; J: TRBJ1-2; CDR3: CAWSPGGALGYTF
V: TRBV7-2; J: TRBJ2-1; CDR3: CASSLVGRSYNEQFF
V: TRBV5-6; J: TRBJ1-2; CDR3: CASTRDRVRDYGYTF
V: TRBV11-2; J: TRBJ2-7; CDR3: CASSSEVGWNYEQYF
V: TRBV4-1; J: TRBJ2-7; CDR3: CASSQERFGRREQYF
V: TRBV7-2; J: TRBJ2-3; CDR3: CASSLAVTDTQYF
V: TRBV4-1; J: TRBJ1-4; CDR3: CASSQPVQGKELFF
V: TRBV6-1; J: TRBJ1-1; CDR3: CASIRDKNTEAFF
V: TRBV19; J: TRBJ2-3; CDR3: CASSEQGYTQYF
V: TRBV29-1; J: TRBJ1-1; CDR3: CSGQWGANTEAFF
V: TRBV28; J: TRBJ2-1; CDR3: CASSLADIFSYNEQFF
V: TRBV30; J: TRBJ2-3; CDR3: CAWSTPTSPATDTQYF
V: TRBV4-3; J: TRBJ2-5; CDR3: CASSQGWGETQYF
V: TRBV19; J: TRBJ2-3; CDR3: CASSRGGRVDTQYF
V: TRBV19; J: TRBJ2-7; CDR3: CASKEDGGSYEQYF
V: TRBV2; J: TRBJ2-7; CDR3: CASRKQGKRDEQYF
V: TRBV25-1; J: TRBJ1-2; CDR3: CASSETGQGSYGYTF
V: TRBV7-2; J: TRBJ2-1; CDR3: CASSSATGTGNNEQFF
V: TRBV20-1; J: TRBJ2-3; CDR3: CSAPMADTQYF